Below, one T cell receptor (beta chain) is given with its context. Its specificity is not known. A junction end diverges from the germline sequence, so it may reflect a read error. TCRbeta libraries were built with three rounds of nested PCR, modified from ARM-PCR. TCRdb recomputed calls from the multiplex PCR reads with MiXCR, one row per CDR3 protein. Among around 99,000 distinct CDR3 sequences listed, more than 60% were seen once. The source of the sample is a study of tumor and adjacent non-tumor tissue in lung cancer. The template was RNA from unsorted bulk tissue. Study findings and constraints: Patients with more diverse tumor TCRs had worse survival.

Sequences were obtained from lung tumor tissue. The sequence came from a woman aged 55-69 years with non-small cell lung cancer.

As DNA, the CDR3 is TGCGCCAGCAGCTTAGTGGGACAGGGCATCAATAAGCAGTTCTTC. It specifies CASSLVGQGINKQFF. This sequence joins TRBV11-2 and TRBJ2-1; 9 bases are a match to TRBD1. The CDR3 runs 15 residues. The germline CDR1 and CDR2 sequences are SGHAT and FQNNGV.